This TCR beta chain was found in a study of PD-1 blockade in mismatch repair-deficient tumors. Notes on the study in general: After pembrolizumab, tumor-resident clones rose rapidly, then generally contracted before radiologic responses.

The table came from immunoSEQ multiplex PCR; TCRdb's copy has only in-frame clones and leaves some out. The sample has roughly 110,000 clones, about 80% seen once. Comment on this clone: Antigen specificity is unknown.

PCR or immunohistochemistry showed mismatch repair deficiency in every enrolled patient. This CDR3 region has 18 residues. Germline V lookup: CDR1 MGHRA, CDR2 YSYEKL. Trimming removed 2 bases at V and 2 bases at J, with 18 bases between. This rearrangement joins TRBV4-1 to TRBJ2-2; D is unclear. The clonotype was recovered from an adult with mismatch repair-deficient cancer. Material: peripheral blood, obtained 60 weeks after starting pembrolizumab. The CDR3 sequence is CASSQRDTNFLNTGELFF. CDR3 nucleotides: TGCGCCAGCAGCCAAAGAGACACTAACTTCTTAAACACCGGGGAGCTGTTTTTT.